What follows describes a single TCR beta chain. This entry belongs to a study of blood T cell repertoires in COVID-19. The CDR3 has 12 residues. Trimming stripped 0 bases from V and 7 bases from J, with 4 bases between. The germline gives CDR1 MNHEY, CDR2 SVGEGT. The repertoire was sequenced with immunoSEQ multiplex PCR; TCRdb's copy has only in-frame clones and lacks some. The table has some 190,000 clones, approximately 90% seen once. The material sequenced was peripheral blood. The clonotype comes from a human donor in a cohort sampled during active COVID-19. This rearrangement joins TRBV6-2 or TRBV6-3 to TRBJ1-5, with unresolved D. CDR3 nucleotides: TGTGCCAGCAGTTACTCTCTCCAGCCCCAGCATTTT. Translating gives CASSYSLQPQHF.